A single T cell receptor beta chain is shown here with its context. What it binds is unknown. Sequencing used cDNA as its template, made by extracting RNA and reverse transcribing it. Method: immunoSEQ multiplex PCR; TCRdb's copy keeps in-frame clones and lacks some. The sample lists fewer than 150,000 clones, about two fifths seen once, with approximately 2.8% in the top ten. The sample comes from a study of CD8+ T cells in alopecia areata. Study findings and constraints: Scalp samples also contribute reads from the resident alphabeta T cells found in normal skin.

The receptor comes from a human donor with alopecia areata. Material: CD4+ T cells sorted from blood.

The CDR3 DNA sequence: TGTGCCAGCAGCTTAAACAGGGGCAGCACAGATACGCAGTATTTT. Encoded protein: CASSLNRGSTDTQYF. The rearrangement uses TRBV7-2 and TRBJ2-3; 7 bases agree with TRBD1. Losses at the gene ends were 2 bases for V and 0 bases for J; bases not matched to a gene: 2. Germline-derived CDR1 and CDR2 are SGHTA and FQGNSA. The CDR3 is 15 residues long. The whole variable domain, remainder taken from reference TRBV7-2 and TRBJ2-3, is GAGVSQSPSNKVTEKGKDVELRCDPISGHTALYWYRQSLGQGLEFLIYFQGNSAPDKSGLPSDRFSAERTGGSVSTLTIQRTQQEDSAVYLCASSLNRGSTDTQYFGPGTRLTVL.